The next 15 T cell receptor beta chains were all read from a single sample in a study of shared clonotypes between healthy human individuals. Profiling relied on immunoSEQ multiplex PCR, and the TCRdb table lists in-frame clones only, not all of them. The data contain 700,000 or so clones, 60% to 80% of them singletons. Sequenced material: memory CD4+ T cells sorted from blood. The subset denotes: CD45RA-negative fraction. The origin of the receptors is a woman younger than 45 in good health.

The table lists this clone with a few counts. The rearrangement joins TRBV14 to TRBJ1-4, with TRBD1 matching 8 bases. The CDR3 runs 15 residues. In germline, CDR1 is SGHDN, CDR2 FVKESK. The J segment lost 4 bases and the V segment lost 4 bases, leaving 5 bases of the junction unmatched. CDR3 residues: CASSPQGAGNEKLFF. As DNA, the CDR3 is TGTGCCAGCAGCCCTCAGGGGGCAGGTAATGAAAAACTGTTTTTT.

The rearrangement links TRBV5-1 to TRBJ1-1, with 7 bases identical to TRBD1. The CDR3 runs 16 residues. Germline CDR1 SGHRS, CDR2 YFSETQ. With 0 bases clipped from V and 7 bases from J, the junction kept 12 bases outside the gene matches. CDR3 sequence reads: CASSLGVSGGQNEAFF. For the CDR3, the DNA is TGCGCCAGCAGCTTGGGGGTATCAGGGGGTCAGAATGAAGCTTTCTTT.

The genes are TRBV6-1 and TRBJ2-7; TRBD2 is a possible D gene (5 bases). The CDR3 totals 14 residues. CDR1 and CDR2 (germline): MNHNS, SASEGT. The V end was cut by 6 bases, the J end by 5 bases, with 17 bases between. The CDR3 DNA sequence: TGTGCCAGCAGCCCAATGAAGGACGGGGACGAGCAGTACTTC. Translated: CASSPMKDGDEQYF.

For this clone: Other nucleotide sequences in the sample specify the same CDR3. The chain joins TRBV9 to TRBJ1-5, with unresolved D. CDR3 length equals 15 residues. Germline CDR1 is SGDLS and CDR2 is YYNGEE. V was shortened by 0 bases and J by 0 bases, with 7 bases between the two germline ends. CDR3 nucleotides: TGTGCCAGCAGCGTAGGACCGGTTAGCAATCAGCCCCAGCATTTT. Amino acid sequence: CASSVGPVSNQPQHF.

J is TRBJ2-1 and V is TRBV10-2; 10 bases are shared with TRBD2. V lost 5 bases, J lost 6 bases, and 4 bases stayed unmatched. Germline loops: CDR1 WSHSY, CDR2 SAAADI. This CDR3 contains 14 residues. CDR3 coding DNA: TGCGCCAGCAGTTTAGCGGGAGGCGTCAATGAGCAGTTCTTC. Residues: CASSLAGGVNEQFF.

The chain couples TRBV5-1 to TRBJ2-5; D tentatively fits TRBD1 or TRBD2 (5 bases each). Trimming pared 0 bases from V and 2 bases from J, leaving 14 bases between. There are 16 residues in the CDR3. Germline V lookup: CDR1 SGHRS, CDR2 YFSETQ. The CDR3 sequence: CASSLVGGIRQETQYF. The CDR3 DNA sequence: TGCGCCAGCAGCTTGGTTGGGGGAATCAGGCAAGAGACCCAGTACTTC.

This clone was observed a handful of times. The CDR3 is CASSLARGLFF. DNA for the CDR3: TGTGCCAGCAGCTTAGCCCGGGGTCTGTTTTTT. The chain recombines TRBV7-9 with TRBJ2-2, with D perhaps matching TRBD2 (5 bases). With 0 bases removed from V and 14 bases from J, the gap between germline ends came to 7 bases. Germline loops: CDR1 SEHNR, CDR2 FQNEAQ (reference sequence). The CDR3 spans 11 residues.

This clone was recorded a few times. The chain uses TRBV27 and TRBJ2-3; D is uncertain. There are 14 residues in the CDR3. Germline lookup yields CDR1 MNHEY and CDR2 SMNVEV (reference sequence). Between the trimmed V and J ends, which lost 6 bases and 1 base, there was a span of 11 bases. The CDR3 region is CASSFNWGTDTQYF. CDR3 nucleotide sequence: TGTGCCAGCAGCTTTAACTGGGGCACAGATACGCAGTATTTT.

The chain recombines TRBV15 with TRBJ2-7; D uncertain. Trimming stripped 0 bases from V and 5 bases from J, with 8 bases between. Looked up from germline, CDR1 is LNHNV and CDR2 is YYDKDF (reference sequence). The CDR3 has 13 amino acids. CDR3 protein: CATSRDHGHEQYF. The CDR3 region has the DNA TGTGCCACCAGCAGAGATCACGGGCACGAGCAGTACTTC.

This CDR3 reads CASSQHDNYGYTF. CDR3 nucleotides: TGTGCCAGCAGCCAGCACGATAACTATGGCTACACCTTC. The chain is built from TRBV7-6 and TRBJ1-2; D remains ambiguous. This CDR3 spans 13 amino acids. The V gene's germline CDR1 is SGHVS and CDR2 FNYEAQ. V was pared by 5 bases and J by 1 base, with 8 bases between. Full variable domain (outside the CDR3, taken from reference TRBV7-6 and TRBJ1-2): GAGVSQSPRYKVTKRGQDVALRCDPISGHVSLYWYRQALGQGPEFLTYFNYEAQQDKSGLPNDRFSAERPEGSISTLTIQRTEQRDSAMYRCASSQHDNYGYTFGSGTRLTVV.

The genes are TRBV28 and TRBJ2-7, with D unresolved. The CDR3 covers 14 residues. Between the trimmed V and J ends, which lost 6 bases and 1 base, there was a span of 13 bases. Germline-derived CDR1 and CDR2 are MDHEN and SYDVKM. DNA of the CDR3: TGTGCCAGCAGATCCGACTGGCAATCCTACGAGCAGTACTTC. This translates into CASRSDWQSYEQYF.

This clone was counted between two and nine times. The chain employs TRBV28 and TRBJ1-2; TRBD1 might be the D (5 bases). CDR3 length: 14 residues. CDR1 and CDR2 from the germline V gene are MDHEN and SYDVKM. V was pared by 6 bases and J by 7 bases, with 18 bases between. The CDR3 bases are TGTGCCAGCAGCCTCCACTCCGGGACGATTGGCTACACCTTC. As protein: CASSLHSGTIGYTF.

A note on this clone: Other DNA sequences in the sample encode the same CDR3. The chain uses TRBV19 and TRBJ1-5; weak D call: TRBD1 (6 bases). The V and J ends lost 4 bases and 5 bases respectively, with 9 bases between them. From germline, CDR1 is LNHDA and CDR2 SQIVND (reference sequence). The CDR3 sequence is 13 residues long. DNA of the CDR3: TGTGCCAGTAGTAAACAGGGAGATCAGCCCCAGCATTTT. It yields the protein CASSKQGDQPQHF. The full variable domain, in which reference TRBV19 and TRBJ1-5 provide the parts outside the CDR3, is DGGITQSPKYLFRKEGQNVTLSCEQNLNHDAMYWYRQDPGQGLRLIYYSQIVNDFQKGDIAEGYSVSREKKESFPLTVTSAQKNPTAFYLCASSKQGDQPQHFGDGTRLSIL.

The chain has TRBV16 and TRBJ2-5, with unresolved D. Per the germline V gene, CDR1 is KGHSY and CDR2 is FQNENV. V was cut by 0 bases and J by 2 bases, with 10 bases left in between. The CDR3 length is 15 residues. Here the CDR3 DNA reads TGTGCCAGCAGCCAATCTCAGACGCGGCAAGAGACCCAGTACTTC. Protein product: CASSQSQTRQETQYF.

The chain recombines TRBV2 with TRBJ1-2, with D unclear. Trimming stripped 5 bases from V and 8 bases from J, with 12 bases between. The CDR3 covers 12 residues. Germline V gene sequence: CDR1 SNHLY, CDR2 FYNNEI. CDR3 sequence reads: CASSLFGGGYTF. Written as DNA, the CDR3 is TGTGCCAGCAGTCTATTTGGTGGGGGCTACACCTTC.